The 27 T cell receptor beta chains in this list originate from one sample, sequenced in a study of human T cells and chemical hapten exposure. Time point denoted: patch test 3, about 24 weeks after DPC sensitization. Treatment of the sample: therapeutic diphenylcyclopropenone sensitization with weekly scalp DPC. TCRdb recomputed calls from the RACE reads with MiXCR, one row per CDR3 protein. The sample yields tens of thousands of distinct CDR3 sequences, more than 10% seen once. This specimen consisted of whole blood, obtained in connection with sensitization to the hapten diphenylcyclopropenone (DPC). Source of these receptors: a woman between 45 and 65 years old with alopecia areata. Some clones in this sample may be carry-over from other donors' samples.

Only a few counts were recorded for this clonotype. CDR3 sequence: CSVVVGQGPNTGELFF. The CDR3 DNA follows: TGCAGCGTTGTAGTGGGACAGGGTCCCAACACCGGGGAGCTGTTTTTT. V gene TRBV29-1 combines with J gene TRBJ2-2; 9 nucleotides align to TRBD1. Trimming at V came to 4 bases and at J to 2 bases, leaving 8 bases not matched to a gene. The V gene's germline CDR1 is SQVTM and CDR2 ANQGSEA. The CDR3 is made up of 16 amino acids.

This sequence joins TRBV7-9 and TRBJ2-7; tentatively, D is TRBD1 or TRBD2 (5 bases each). The CDR3 spans 15 residues. Trimming left V 5 bases short and J 0 bases short, with 14 bases between. CDR1 and CDR2 from the germline V gene are SEHNR and FQNEAQ (reference sequence). The CDR3 loop is CASSPRGRFSYEQYF. The CDR3 bases are TGTGCCAGCAGCCCCCGGGGACGTTTCTCCTACGAGCAGTACTTC.

This clonotype has only a few counts. This chain joins TRBV20-1 and TRBJ2-1; 11 nucleotides align to TRBD2. The CDR3 extends over 14 amino acids. The germline V gene has CDR1 DFQATT and CDR2 SNEGSKA (reference sequence). The V segment lost 6 bases and the J segment 7 bases; nucleotides outside the gene matches: 8. This CDR3 is CSAFSGRAENEQFF. For the CDR3, the DNA is TGCAGTGCATTTAGCGGGAGGGCGGAGAATGAGCAGTTCTTC.

This clonotype was detected many times. The chain combines TRBV14 with TRBJ1-6; D ambiguous. The germline gives CDR1 SGHDN, CDR2 FVKESK. The CDR3 has 14 amino acids. Trimming took 3 bases from V and 5 from J, leaving 8 bases between them. CDR3 nucleotide sequence: TGTGCCAGCAGCCATTGGGGAAATAATTCACCCCTCCACTTT. Amino acids: CASSHWGNNSPLHF. Full variable domain (rest looked up from reference TRBV14 and TRBJ1-6): EAGVTQFPSHSVIEKGQTVTLRCDPISGHDNLYWYRRVMGKEIKFLLHFVKESKQDESGMPNNRFLAERTGGTYSTLKVQPAELEDSGVYFCASSHWGNNSPLHFGNGTRLTVT.

The chain carries TRBV6-5 and TRBJ2-5, with no clear D. In germline, CDR1 is MNHEY, CDR2 SVGAGI. The V gene lost 0 bases and the J gene lost 7 bases, with 9 bases spanning the gap. This CDR3 region has 13 residues. CDR3 loop: CASSYSGGLTQYF. The CDR3 bases are TGTGCCAGCAGTTACTCTGGCGGCCTGACCCAGTACTTC.

This clonotype showed up many times. The chain employs TRBV30 and TRBJ1-1; tentatively, D is TRBD1 (5 bases). In germline, CDR1 is GTSNPN, CDR2 SVGIG (reference sequence). The CDR3 has 15 amino acids. V lost 0 bases and J 5 bases, leaving 16 bases between the germline ends. The CDR3 is CAWSVRGQARTEAFF. In nucleotides, the CDR3 is TGTGCCTGGAGTGTACGGGGCCAGGCGAGAACTGAAGCTTTCTTT.

In this sample, this clonotype turned up many times. The chain employs TRBV28 and TRBJ1-5; D unclear. The CDR3 spans 14 residues. CDR1 and CDR2 from the germline V gene are MDHEN and SYDVKM. V lost 5 bases to trimming and J lost 4 bases, with 12 bases between them. In nucleotides, the CDR3 is TGTGCCAGCAGTCCCGACCCGACTAATCAGCCCCAGCATTTT. Encoded protein: CASSPDPTNQPQHF.

This clonotype was seen many times. The chain recombines TRBV7-2 with TRBJ2-1; 13 bases line up with TRBD2. Germline CDR1 is SGHTA and CDR2 is FQGNSA. The CDR3 runs to 14 residues. V lost 4 bases and J lost 11; bases outside the gene matches: 5. CDR3 protein: CASSSPGLAGKQFF. CDR3 sequence (DNA): TGTGCCAGCAGCTCGCCGGGACTAGCGGGAAAGCAGTTCTTC.

By proportion, this clonotype is medium-sized. The chain joins TRBV20-1 to TRBJ1-1; D is undetermined. The CDR3 is made up of 17 amino acids. Trimming pared 1 base from V and 0 bases from J, leaving 18 bases between. Germline values: CDR1 DFQATT, CDR2 SNEGSKA (reference sequence). The CDR3 here is CSARGPGVGLMNTEAFF. CDR3 DNA: TGCAGTGCTAGAGGGCCGGGCGTAGGGCTGATGAACACTGAAGCTTTCTTT.

This chain uses TRBV6-2 or TRBV6-3 with TRBJ1-1, with 7 bases aligning to TRBD1. J was trimmed by 4 bases and V by 0 bases; bases with no gene match: 5. This CDR3 comprises 15 residues. CDR1 is MNHEY and CDR2 is SVGEGT in the germline V gene. The CDR3 DNA follows: TGTGCCAGCAGTTACTCGACAGGGAAGACCACTGAAGCTTTCTTT. Translating it yields CASSYSTGKTTEAFF.

The chain carries TRBV5-4 and TRBJ2-5, with 11 bases matching TRBD2. The CDR3 loop spans 18 amino acids. Germline V gene data show CDR1 as SGHNT and CDR2 as YYREEE (reference sequence). V lost 0 bases and J lost 5; bases outside the gene matches: 12. Here the CDR3 reads CASSLAEPGLAVGETQYF. The CDR3 bases are TGTGCCAGCAGCTTGGCCGAACCGGGACTAGCGGTCGGCGAGACCCAGTACTTC.

In its sample, this clonotype was seen a few times. The chain couples TRBV2 to TRBJ2-4, with 9 bases lining up with TRBD2. V lost 5 bases to trimming and J lost 3 bases; unmatched junction nucleotides: 8. There are 16 residues in the CDR3. The V gene's germline CDR1 is SNHLY and CDR2 FYNNEI. The CDR3 sequence: CASSHLAGSGKNIQYF. CDR3 DNA sequence: TGTGCCAGCAGTCACCTAGCGGGGAGTGGCAAAAACATTCAGTACTTC.

This clonotype was detected a few times. The chain is built from TRBV10-1 and TRBJ2-3; 10 bases align to TRBD2. The length of the CDR3 is 17 residues. Germline assignment: CDR1 WNHNN and CDR2 SYGVQD (reference sequence). Trimming removed 0 bases from V and 1 base from J; junction bases left unmatched: 4. CDR3 loop: CASSESEGTSGTDTQYF. CDR3 nucleotide sequence: TGCGCCAGCAGTGAGTCGGAGGGGACTAGCGGCACAGATACGCAGTATTTT.

This rearrangement joins TRBV4-3 to TRBJ1-1; no clear D gene. V dropped 1 base and J dropped 0 bases, with 9 bases sitting between them. Germline V gene lookup returns CDR1 LGHNA and CDR2 YSLEER. CDR3 size: 15 residues. CDR3 nucleotide sequence: TGCGCCAGCAGCCAAGTCAGCGGGCTGAACACTGAAGCTTTCTTT. This codes for CASSQVSGLNTEAFF.

The rearrangement links TRBV20-1 to TRBJ2-7; 14 positions match TRBD2. Trimming cost V 3 bases and J 7 bases; bases outside gene matches: 5. This CDR3 is built from 14 residues. Germline V gene data show CDR1 as DFQATT and CDR2 as SNEGSKA (reference sequence). CDR3 nucleotide sequence: TGCAGTGCTAGGGGACTAGCGGGAGAGGGGGAGCAGTACTTC. Its protein is CSARGLAGEGEQYF.

This clonotype was detected a few times. The chain is built from TRBV29-1 and TRBJ2-5; tentatively, D is TRBD2 (6 bases). Trimming pared 6 bases from V and 2 bases from J, leaving 10 bases between. Germline CDR1 and CDR2: SQVTM and ANQGSEA. This CDR3 spans 12 amino acids. This chain's CDR3 is CSVGGLQETQYF. As DNA, the CDR3 is TGCAGCGTGGGGGGTTTGCAAGAGACCCAGTACTTC.

This clonotype has more than one count but fewer than ten. A junction boundary mismatches the germline segment, possibly from a read error. The V gene is TRBV11-2, the J gene TRBJ2-7; 11 bases are a match to TRBD2. The CDR3 runs to 14 residues. Germline loops: CDR1 SGHAT, CDR2 FQNNGV. The CDR3 DNA reads as TGTGCCAGCAGCTTAGAGGTGACTAGCGGGAACTTGAACTTC. Translated, it gives CASSLEVTSGNLNF.

The chain links TRBV19 to TRBJ2-7; D is tentatively TRBD1 or TRBD2 (5 bases each). The CDR3 is 15 amino acids. Per germline, CDR1 LNHDA and CDR2 SQIVND (reference sequence). Deletions cut 6 bases from V and 12 bases from J, with 27 bases between. The CDR3: CASSPVTGASRLLYF. DNA for the CDR3: TGTGCCAGTAGCCCAGTCACCGGGGCCTCACGGTTACTGTACTTC.

This clonotype was seen many times. The genes are TRBV20-1 and TRBJ2-3; 11 bases are shared with TRBD2. CDR3 length: 17 residues. In germline, CDR1 is DFQATT, CDR2 SNEGSKA (reference sequence). After removal of 1 base from V and 4 bases from J, the junction contained 10 bases not matched to a gene. The CDR3 region has the DNA TGCAGTGCTAGAGGCCAAATAGCGGGAGGGCCTTCAGATACGCAGTATTTT. Its protein product is CSARGQIAGGPSDTQYF.

This clonotype was detected many times. The chain carries TRBV18 and TRBJ1-2, with D unclear. V lost 3 bases and J 0 bases, leaving 17 bases between the germline ends. This CDR3 region has 17 residues. Per the germline V gene, CDR1 is KGHSH and CDR2 is LQKENI. The CDR3, as DNA: TGTGCCAGCTCACCCCTCGTCGGCAGACCGTCTAACTATGGCTACACCTTC. Protein product: CASSPLVGRPSNYGYTF.

This clonotype was counted a few times. The gene calls are TRBV19 and TRBJ1-5; D not certain. The germline V and J ends were trimmed by 3 bases and 0 bases, with 12 bases remaining between them. This CDR3 region has 16 residues. The germline gives CDR1 LNHDA, CDR2 SQIVND (reference sequence). The CDR3 region has the DNA TGTGCCAGTAGTATTCGGGGAAGTGATAGCAATCAGCCCCAGCATTTT. Protein: CASSIRGSDSNQPQHF.

The rearrangement links TRBV5-4 to TRBJ2-7; 8 positions agree with TRBD1. The CDR3 is made up of 14 amino acids. Trimming removed 4 bases from V and 0 bases from J; junction bases left unmatched: 3. Germline assignment: CDR1 SGHNT and CDR2 YYREEE (reference sequence). The CDR3 spells CASSRGQASYEQYF. The CDR3 DNA is TGTGCCAGCAGCAGGGGACAGGCCTCCTACGAGCAGTACTTC.

On this clonotype itself: This may be a read error: a much more frequent sequence differs by one nucleotide. A read error is likely, as this CDR3 ends without the conserved phenylalanine or tryptophan. V and J are TRBV7-3 and TRBJ2-3, with D possibly TRBD2 on 6 matching bases. This CDR3 has 15 amino acids. The V end lost 3 bases, the J end lost 2 bases, and 12 bases lay between the germline ends. Germline CDR1 reads SGHTA; CDR2 reads FQGTGA. For the CDR3, the DNA is TGTGCCAGCAGCTTCGCGGGGCAGGCCACAGATACGCAGTATTAT. Translated: CASSFAGQATDTQYY.

This clonotype was counted ten times or more. V is TRBV29-1 and J is TRBJ2-3, with 10 bases fitting TRBD2. Germline lookup yields CDR1 SQVTM and CDR2 ANQGSEA. The CDR3 extends over 16 amino acids. In DNA form, the CDR3 reads TGCAGGTGTTTCGTGGGGCTAGCGGGAGACACAGATACGCAGTATTTT. The encoded protein is CRCFVGLAGDTDTQYF.

The chain recombines TRBV7-8 with TRBJ2-7; TRBD1 matches at 8 bases. V was pared by 1 base and J by 7 bases, with 15 bases of the junction left unmatched. The CDR3 has 17 residues. Germline CDR1 and CDR2: SGHVS and FQNEAQ. DNA for the CDR3: TGTGCCAGCAGCTTAGAATCAGTGGGCAGGGGGCGTTGGGAGCAGTACTTC. It yields the protein CASSLESVGRGRWEQYF.

The sample holds many counts of this clonotype. The chain combines TRBV19 with TRBJ2-1; D is ambiguous. This CDR3 has 12 residues. V lost 3 bases, J lost 5 bases, and 5 bases lay in between. Germline loops: CDR1 LNHDA, CDR2 SQIVND (reference sequence). The CDR3: CASSIPDNEQFF. CDR3 coding DNA: TGTGCCAGTAGTATCCCCGACAATGAGCAGTTCTTC.

The chain has TRBV6-5 and TRBJ2-2; a possible D gene is TRBD1 (6 bases). The CDR3 sequence is 17 residues long. The ends were cut back, 2 bases at V and 5 bases at J, with 18 bases in the middle. From germline, CDR1 is MNHEY and CDR2 SVGAGI. The CDR3 protein is CASSYPRQEARTGELFF. CDR3 bases: TGTGCCAGCAGTTACCCGCGACAGGAGGCAAGGACCGGGGAGCTGTTTTTT.